The rows below give T cell receptor beta chains drawn from one sample of a study of shared clonotypes between healthy human individuals. Generated by immunoSEQ multiplex PCR, the TCRdb table keeps only in-frame clones and is missing some. The sample records some 630,000 clones, 95% to 97% being singletons. Material for sequencing was naive CD8+ T cells sorted from blood. All receptors derive from a woman aged 30 to 39 in good health. Each CDR3 is given with its conserved first and last residue. The D gene is left open where the match is weak. Only part of the rows carry a size: once, few, many, or a class if the clone is expanded.

D: .; J: TRBJ2-1; size: .; V: TRBV5-1; DNA: TGCGCCAGCAGCCTTTCCCCTAGCCGGAGCTCCTACAATGAGCAGTTCTTC; CDR3: CASSLSPSRSSYNEQFF
D: .; J: TRBJ2-4; size: .; V: TRBV19; DNA: TGTGCCAGTAGTAGGGGGGCCCAAAACATTCAGTACTTC; CDR3: CASSRGAQNIQYF
D: .; J: TRBJ1-1; size: .; V: TRBV14; DNA: TGTGCCAGCAGCCGTCGGTCGGTACTTGAAGCTTTCTTT; CDR3: CASSRRSVLEAFF
D: .; J: TRBJ2-7; size: .; V: TRBV4-1; DNA: TGCGCCAGCAGCCACACCCGTATCGGAGACGAGCAGTACTTC; CDR3: CASSHTRIGDEQYF
D: .; J: TRBJ2-2; size: .; V: TRBV15; DNA: TGTGCCACCAGCCTCGGATCCGGGGAGCTGTTTTTT; CDR3: CATSLGSGELFF
D: .; J: TRBJ2-7; size: .; V: TRBV5-1; DNA: TGCGCCAGCAATAGGGCGGAGAACTACGAGCAGTACTTC; CDR3: CASNRAENYEQYF
D: .; J: TRBJ2-2; size: .; V: TRBV7-8; DNA: TGTGCCAGCAGCTTAGTATCCTCACTAGGCGCCGGGGAGCTGTTTTTT; CDR3: CASSLVSSLGAGELFF
D: TRBD2; J: TRBJ2-3; size: .; V: TRBV5-1; DNA: TGCGCCAGCAGCTTACTAGCGGGAGGGCCTACAGATACGCAGTATTTT; CDR3: CASSLLAGGPTDTQYF
D: .; J: TRBJ2-3; size: few; V: TRBV2; DNA: TGTGCCAGCAGTGAGATGGAAGCCCCAGATACGCAGTATTTT; CDR3: CASSEMEAPDTQYF
D: .; J: TRBJ2-1; size: .; V: TRBV30; DNA: TGTGCCTGGAGTGTAGGGGGGGTTGAGCAGTTCTTC; CDR3: CAWSVGGVEQFF
D: .; J: TRBJ2-3; size: .; V: TRBV7-9; DNA: TGTGCCCCCGAGGCGGGAAGCATTCAACCAGATACGCAGTATTTT; CDR3: CAPEAGSIQPDTQYF
D: TRBD2; J: TRBJ2-7; size: .; V: TRBV28; DNA: TGTGCCAGCAGTGCGCCGACTAGCGGCCTCTACGAGCAGTACTTC; CDR3: CASSAPTSGLYEQYF
D: TRBD2; J: TRBJ2-2; size: .; V: TRBV29-1; DNA: TGCAGCGTGACCTCTGGCGGGAGGGACACCGGGGAGCTGTTTTTT; CDR3: CSVTSGGRDTGELFF
D: .; J: TRBJ2-3; size: .; V: TRBV7-9; DNA: TGTGCCAGTGACGATACGCAGTATTTT; CDR3: CASDDTQYF
D: .; J: TRBJ2-7; size: .; V: TRBV10-2; DNA: TGCGCCAGCAGTTTGGTGCGGGGCGCCATTACCTACGAGCAGTACTTC; CDR3: CASSLVRGAITYEQYF
D: TRBD1; J: TRBJ1-1; size: .; V: TRBV7-9; DNA: TGTGCCAGCAGGGCCGACAGGGAAAGGGAAGCTTTCTTT; CDR3: CASRADREREAFF
D: TRBD2; J: TRBJ2-1; size: once; V: TRBV19; DNA: TGTGCCAGTAGTATAGAAGGGACTAGCCTCAATGAGCAGTTCTTC; CDR3: CASSIEGTSLNEQFF
D: .; J: TRBJ2-7; size: .; V: TRBV7-9; DNA: TGTGCCAGCAGCTTAGACGCCGGGACCAGAGACTACGAGCAGTACTTC; CDR3: CASSLDAGTRDYEQYF
D: TRBD1; J: TRBJ1-2; size: .; V: TRBV19; DNA: TGTGCCAGTACTTCCCCGGGGACAGGGGATGGCTACACCTTC; CDR3: CASTSPGTGDGYTF
D: .; J: TRBJ2-1; size: .; V: TRBV28; DNA: TGTGCCAGCAGTTTTCTCGCCATATCCACCCGGAATGAGCAGTTCTTC; CDR3: CASSFLAISTRNEQFF
D: .; J: TRBJ2-7; size: .; V: TRBV28; DNA: TGTGCCAGCAGTGCCGGAGTCAGATTTCTCTACGAGCAGTACTTC; CDR3: CASSAGVRFLYEQYF
D: TRBD1; J: TRBJ1-1; size: .; V: TRBV28; DNA: TGTGCCAGCAGTGACAGGGTAAGGGGTAACACTGAAGCTTTCTTT; CDR3: CASSDRVRGNTEAFF
D: .; J: TRBJ1-5; size: .; V: TRBV28; DNA: TGTGCCAGCAGTTTAATATCTTCACTCAATCAGCCCCAGCATTTT; CDR3: CASSLISSLNQPQHF
D: TRBD1; J: TRBJ2-7; size: few; V: TRBV7-4; DNA: TGTGCCAGCACCGGACAGGGCGTCGAGCAGTACTTC; CDR3: CASTGQGVEQYF
D: TRBD2; J: TRBJ2-1; size: .; V: TRBV5-1; DNA: TGCGCCAGCAGCCTCTCCGGCGGGAGTCAGTACAATGAGCAGTTCTTC; CDR3: CASSLSGGSQYNEQFF
D: TRBD2; J: TRBJ2-1; size: .; V: TRBV19; DNA: TGTGCCAGTAGTATAATGATAGGAGCTAGGGGAGGGGAGCAGTTCTTC; CDR3: CASSIMIGARGGEQFF
D: .; J: TRBJ1-1; size: .; V: TRBV28; DNA: TGTGCCAGCAGTTCGTCCAGGGATGGCACTGAAGCTTTCTTT; CDR3: CASSSSRDGTEAFF
D: .; J: TRBJ1-1; size: .; V: TRBV6-6; DNA: TGTGCCAGCAGGGTTTCTGAAGCTTTCTTT; CDR3: CASRVSEAFF
D: TRBD1; J: TRBJ1-5; size: .; V: TRBV7-9; DNA: TGTGCCAGCAGCTTAGCGACAGGGGGGAACAATCAGCCCCAGCATTTT; CDR3: CASSLATGGNNQPQHF
D: .; J: TRBJ2-5; size: .; V: TRBV5-1; DNA: TGCGCCAGCAGCGTATCAGGGGATCAAGAGACCCAGTACTTC; CDR3: CASSVSGDQETQYF
D: TRBD2; J: TRBJ2-3; size: .; V: TRBV28; DNA: TGTGCCAGCAGTCCTGGGGTAGCGGGAGGGCCGGGGAGCACAGATACGCAGTATTTT; CDR3: CASSPGVAGGPGSTDTQYF
D: .; J: TRBJ2-5; size: .; V: TRBV9; DNA: TGTGCCAGCAGCGTAGGAGGGACCCAAGAGACCCAGTACTTC; CDR3: CASSVGGTQETQYF
D: TRBD2; J: TRBJ2-7; size: .; V: TRBV6-5; DNA: TGTGCCAGCAGTTACGGACTAGCGGGAGAGTGGGAGCAGTACTTC; CDR3: CASSYGLAGEWEQYF
D: TRBD1; J: TRBJ2-7; size: .; V: TRBV5-8; DNA: TGTGCCAGCAGCCCAGGACAGGAGACCTACGAGCAGTACTTC; CDR3: CASSPGQETYEQYF
D: TRBD2; J: TRBJ2-7; size: .; V: TRBV7-4; DNA: TGTGCCAGCAGCCCCCAAAGGCGGGAGAGTTACGAGCAGTACTTC; CDR3: CASSPQRRESYEQYF
D: .; J: TRBJ1-3; size: .; V: TRBV2; DNA: TGTGCCAGCAGTGAAGAGTGGCGGGGGCACGGAAACACCATATATTTT; CDR3: CASSEEWRGHGNTIYF
D: TRBD2; J: TRBJ2-7; size: .; V: TRBV7-9; DNA: TGTGCCAGCAGCCATGCCCCGGGACTAGCGGGCGACGAGCAGTACTTC; CDR3: CASSHAPGLAGDEQYF